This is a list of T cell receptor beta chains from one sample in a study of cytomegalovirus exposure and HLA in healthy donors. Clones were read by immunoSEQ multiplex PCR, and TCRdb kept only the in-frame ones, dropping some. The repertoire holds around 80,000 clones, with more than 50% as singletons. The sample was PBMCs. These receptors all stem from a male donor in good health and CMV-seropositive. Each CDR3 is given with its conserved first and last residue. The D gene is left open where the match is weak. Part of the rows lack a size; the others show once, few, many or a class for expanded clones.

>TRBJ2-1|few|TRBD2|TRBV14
CASSQRGTSGRAQGEQFF
TGTGCCAGCAGCCAAAGGGGGACTAGCGGGAGGGCCCAAGGCGAGCAGTTCTTC
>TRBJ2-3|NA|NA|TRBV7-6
CASSPRGAGTDTQYF
TGTGCCAGCAGCCCCCGGGGGGCAGGCACAGATACGCAGTATTTT
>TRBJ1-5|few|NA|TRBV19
CASSDQGPQPQHF
TGTGCCAGTTCTGATCAGGGGCCTCAGCCCCAGCATTTT
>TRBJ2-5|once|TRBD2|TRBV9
CASSVATSGRGAQETQYF
TGTGCCAGCAGCGTAGCGACTAGCGGGAGAGGGGCTCAAGAGACCCAGTACTTC
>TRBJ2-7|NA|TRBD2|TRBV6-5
CASSPGLGSYEQYF
TGTGCCAGCAGCCCGGGACTAGGGAGCTACGAGCAGTACTTC
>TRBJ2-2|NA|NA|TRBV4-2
CASSQGGGRTGELFF
TGTGCCAGCAGCCAAGGCGGCGGTCGGACCGGGGAGCTGTTTTTT
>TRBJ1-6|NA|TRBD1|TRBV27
CASHPGGRGSPLHF
TGTGCCAGCCACCCAGGGGGGCGTGGCTCACCCCTCCACTTT
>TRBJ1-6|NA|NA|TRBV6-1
CASSEWGEGQRTLHF
TGTGCCAGCAGTGAATGGGGCGAAGGTCAAAGGACCCTCCACTTT
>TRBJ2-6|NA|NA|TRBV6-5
CASSHGGRGANVLTF
TGTGCCAGCAGCCACGGGGGGCGCGGGGCCAACGTCCTGACTTTC
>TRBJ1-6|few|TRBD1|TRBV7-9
CSSILTDRGRLSPLHF
TGTTCCAGCATCCTTACGGACAGGGGGCGACTGTCACCCCTCCACTTT
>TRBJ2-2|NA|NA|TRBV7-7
CASSLDRSNTGELFF
TGTGCCAGCAGCTTGGACAGATCCAACACCGGGGAGCTGTTTTTT
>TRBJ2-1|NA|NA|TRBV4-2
CASSQEVSGEQFF
TGTGCCAGCAGCCAAGAAGTTAGCGGTGAGCAGTTCTTC
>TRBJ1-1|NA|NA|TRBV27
CASRFLKNTEAFF
TGTGCCAGCAGATTTTTAAAAAACACTGAAGCTTTCTTT
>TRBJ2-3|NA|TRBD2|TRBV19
CASSRPAGGRTDTQYF
TGTGCCAGTAGTAGACCAGCGGGGGGGCGGACAGATACGCAGTATTTT
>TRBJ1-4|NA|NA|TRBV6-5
CASSFGPAEEKLFF
TGTGCCAGCAGCTTCGGCCCAGCGGAGGAAAAACTGTTTTTT
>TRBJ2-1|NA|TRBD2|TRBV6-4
CASSTIPGLAGGLSGNEQFF
TGTGCCAGCAGCACGATTCCGGGACTAGCGGGGGGCCTTAGTGGGAATGAGCAGTTCTTC
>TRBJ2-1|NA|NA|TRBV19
CASSTGPGNEQFF
TGTGCCAGTAGTACCGGTCCCGGGAATGAGCAGTTCTTC
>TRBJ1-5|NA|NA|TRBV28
CASSLNQQPQHF
TGTGCCAGCAGTTTAAACCAGCAGCCCCAGCATTTT
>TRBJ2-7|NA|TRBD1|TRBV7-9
CASSLAGDRVHEQYF
TGTGCCAGCAGCTTAGCCGGGGACAGGGTCCACGAGCAGTACTTC
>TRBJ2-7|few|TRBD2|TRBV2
CATVTSGTYEQYF
TGTGCCACCGTGACTAGCGGGACCTACGAGCAGTACTTC
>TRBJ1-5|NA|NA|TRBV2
CASSAIGGNQPQHF
TGTGCCAGCAGTGCGATAGGGGGAAATCAGCCCCAGCATTTT
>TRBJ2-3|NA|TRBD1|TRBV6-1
CASSVQGSSTDTQYF
TGTGCCAGCAGTGTACAGGGGTCTAGCACAGATACGCAGTATTTT
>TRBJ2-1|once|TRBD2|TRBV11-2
CASSFRLAGGNEQFF
TGTGCCAGCAGCTTCAGACTAGCAGGAGGCAATGAGCAGTTCTTC
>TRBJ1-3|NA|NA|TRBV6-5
CASSYKDSSGNTIYF
TGTGCCAGCAGTTACAAGGACAGCTCTGGAAACACCATATATTTT